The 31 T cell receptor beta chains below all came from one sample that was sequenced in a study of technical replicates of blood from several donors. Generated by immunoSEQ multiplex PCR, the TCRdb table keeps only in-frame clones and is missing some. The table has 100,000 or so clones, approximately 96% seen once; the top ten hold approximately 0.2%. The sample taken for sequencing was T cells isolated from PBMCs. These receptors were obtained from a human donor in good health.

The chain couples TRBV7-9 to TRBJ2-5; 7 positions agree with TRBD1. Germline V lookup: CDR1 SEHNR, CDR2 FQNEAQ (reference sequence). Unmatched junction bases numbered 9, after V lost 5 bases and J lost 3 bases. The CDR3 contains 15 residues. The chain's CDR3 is CASSQPTGVEETQYF. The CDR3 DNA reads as TGTGCCAGCAGCCAGCCTACAGGGGTGGAAGAGACCCAGTACTTC.

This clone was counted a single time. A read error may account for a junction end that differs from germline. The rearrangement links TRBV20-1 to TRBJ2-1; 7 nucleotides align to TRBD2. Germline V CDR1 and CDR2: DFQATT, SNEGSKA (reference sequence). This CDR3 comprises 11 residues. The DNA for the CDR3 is TGCAGTGCTTACTACACGGGGGGTTTGATCTTC. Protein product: CSAYYTGGLIF.

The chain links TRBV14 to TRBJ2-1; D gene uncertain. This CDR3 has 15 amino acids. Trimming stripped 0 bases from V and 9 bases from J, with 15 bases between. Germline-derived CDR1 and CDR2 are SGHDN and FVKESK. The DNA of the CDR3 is TGTGCCAGCAGCCAAGATGGTTTCAGTGCCAGTGAGCAGTTCTTC. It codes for CASSQDGFSASEQFF.

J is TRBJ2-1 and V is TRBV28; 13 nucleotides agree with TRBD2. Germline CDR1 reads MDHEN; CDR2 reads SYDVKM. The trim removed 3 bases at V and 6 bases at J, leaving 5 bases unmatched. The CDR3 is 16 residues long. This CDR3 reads CASSFTWTSGSNEQFF. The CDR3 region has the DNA TGTGCCAGCAGTTTTACCTGGACTAGCGGGAGCAATGAGCAGTTCTTC.

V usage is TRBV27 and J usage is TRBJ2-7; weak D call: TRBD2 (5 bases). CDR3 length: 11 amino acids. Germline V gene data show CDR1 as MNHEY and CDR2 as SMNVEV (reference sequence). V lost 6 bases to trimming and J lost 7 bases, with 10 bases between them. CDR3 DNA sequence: TGTGCCAGCAGATACGCGGGTGAGCAGTACTTC. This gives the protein CASRYAGEQYF.

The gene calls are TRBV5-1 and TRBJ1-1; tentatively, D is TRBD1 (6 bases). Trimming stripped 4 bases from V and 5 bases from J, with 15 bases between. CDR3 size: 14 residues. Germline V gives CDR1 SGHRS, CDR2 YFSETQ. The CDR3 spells CASSVRGFGTEAFF. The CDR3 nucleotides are TGCGCCAGCAGCGTCAGGGGTTTCGGGACTGAAGCTTTCTTT.

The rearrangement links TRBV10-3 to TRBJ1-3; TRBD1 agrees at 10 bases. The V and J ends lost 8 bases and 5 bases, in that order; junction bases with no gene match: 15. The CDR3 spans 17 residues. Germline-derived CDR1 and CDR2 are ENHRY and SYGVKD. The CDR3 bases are TGTGCCATCCGTCCCGGGACAGGGGTGAGCACTCGAAACACCATATATTTT. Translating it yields CAIRPGTGVSTRNTIYF.

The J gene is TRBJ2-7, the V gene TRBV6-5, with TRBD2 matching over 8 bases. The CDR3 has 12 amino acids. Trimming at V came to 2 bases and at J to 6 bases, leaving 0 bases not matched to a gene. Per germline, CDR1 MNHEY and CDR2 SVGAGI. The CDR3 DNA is TGTGCCAGCAGTTACCGGGGGGGCGAGCAGTACTTC. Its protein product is CASSYRGGEQYF.

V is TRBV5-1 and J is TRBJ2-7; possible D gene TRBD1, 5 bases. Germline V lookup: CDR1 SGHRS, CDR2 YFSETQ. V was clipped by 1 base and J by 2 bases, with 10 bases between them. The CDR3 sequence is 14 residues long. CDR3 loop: CASSLLMTAYEQYF. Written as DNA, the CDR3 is TGCGCCAGCAGCTTGCTGATGACAGCCTACGAGCAGTACTTC.

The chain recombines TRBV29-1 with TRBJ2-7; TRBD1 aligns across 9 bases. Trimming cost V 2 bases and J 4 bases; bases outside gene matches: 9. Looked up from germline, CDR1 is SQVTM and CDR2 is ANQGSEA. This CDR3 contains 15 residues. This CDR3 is CSVESSGTGKYEQYF. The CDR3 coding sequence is TGCAGCGTTGAAAGTTCCGGGACAGGGAAGTACGAGCAGTACTTC.

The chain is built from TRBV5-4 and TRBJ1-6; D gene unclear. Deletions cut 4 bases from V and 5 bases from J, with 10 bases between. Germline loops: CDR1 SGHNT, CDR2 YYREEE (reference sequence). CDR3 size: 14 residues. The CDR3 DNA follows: TGTGCCAGCAGCCTGAAGGCGGATAATTCACCCCTCCACTTT. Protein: CASSLKADNSPLHF.

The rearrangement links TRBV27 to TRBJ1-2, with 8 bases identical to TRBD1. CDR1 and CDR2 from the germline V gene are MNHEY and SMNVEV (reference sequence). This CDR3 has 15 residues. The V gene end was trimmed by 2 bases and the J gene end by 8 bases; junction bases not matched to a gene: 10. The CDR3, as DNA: TGTGCCAGCAGTTTAACCCCGGACAGGGTAGGCGGCTACACCTTC. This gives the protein CASSLTPDRVGGYTF.

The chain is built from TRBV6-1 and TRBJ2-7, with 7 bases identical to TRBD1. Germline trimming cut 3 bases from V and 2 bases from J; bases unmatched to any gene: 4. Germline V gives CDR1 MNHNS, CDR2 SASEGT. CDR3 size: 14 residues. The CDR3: CASSDGGTAYEQYF. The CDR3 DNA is TGTGCCAGCAGTGATGGTGGGACAGCCTACGAGCAGTACTTC.

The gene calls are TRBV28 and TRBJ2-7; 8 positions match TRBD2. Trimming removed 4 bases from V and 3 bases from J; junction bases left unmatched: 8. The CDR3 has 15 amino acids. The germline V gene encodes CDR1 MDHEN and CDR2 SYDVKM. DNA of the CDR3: TGTGCCAGCAGTTCTACCCGGGGGGGATTCTACGAGCAGTACTTC. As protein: CASSSTRGGFYEQYF. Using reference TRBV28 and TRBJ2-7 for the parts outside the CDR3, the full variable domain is DVKVTQSSRYLVKRTGEKVFLECVQDMDHENMFWYRQDPGLGLRLIYFSYDVKMKEKGDIPEGYSVSREKKERFSLILESASTNQTSMYLCASSSTRGGFYEQYFGPGTRLTVT.

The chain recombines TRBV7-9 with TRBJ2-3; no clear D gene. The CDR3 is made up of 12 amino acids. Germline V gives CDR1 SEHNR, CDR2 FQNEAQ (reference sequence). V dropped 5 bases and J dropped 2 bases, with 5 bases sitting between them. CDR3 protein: CASSRVTDTQYF. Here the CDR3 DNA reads TGTGCCAGCAGCCGCGTCACAGATACGCAGTATTTT.

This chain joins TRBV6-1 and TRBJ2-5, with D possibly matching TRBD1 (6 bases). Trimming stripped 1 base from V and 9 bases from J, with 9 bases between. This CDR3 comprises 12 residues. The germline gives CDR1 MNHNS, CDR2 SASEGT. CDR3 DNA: TGTGCCAGCAGTGAAGGGGGGCGGGCCCAGTACTTC. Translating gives CASSEGGRAQYF.

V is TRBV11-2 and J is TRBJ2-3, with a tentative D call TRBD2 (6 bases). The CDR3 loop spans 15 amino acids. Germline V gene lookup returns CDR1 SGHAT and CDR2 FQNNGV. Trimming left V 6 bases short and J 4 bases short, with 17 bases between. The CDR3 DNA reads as TGTGCCAGCAGGACGTGGAGGGGTCCCGCAGATACGCAGTATTTT. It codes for CASRTWRGPADTQYF.

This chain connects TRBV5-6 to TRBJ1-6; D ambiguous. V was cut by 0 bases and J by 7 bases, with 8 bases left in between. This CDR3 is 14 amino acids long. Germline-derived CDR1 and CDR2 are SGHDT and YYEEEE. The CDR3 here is CASSLGGKNSPLHF. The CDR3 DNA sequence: TGTGCCAGCAGCTTGGGAGGGAAAAATTCACCCCTCCACTTT.

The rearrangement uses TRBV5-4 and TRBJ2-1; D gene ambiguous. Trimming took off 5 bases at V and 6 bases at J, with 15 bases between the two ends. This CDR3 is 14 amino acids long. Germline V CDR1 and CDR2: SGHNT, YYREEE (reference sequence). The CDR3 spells CASSTPASFNEQFF. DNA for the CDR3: TGTGCCAGCAGTACCCCGGCTAGTTTCAATGAGCAGTTCTTC. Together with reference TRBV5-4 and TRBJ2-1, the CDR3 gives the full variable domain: ETGVTQSPTHLIKTRGQQVTLRCSSQSGHNTVSWYQQALGQGPQFIFQYYREEENGRGNFPPRFSGLQFPNYSSELNVNALELDDSALYLCASSTPASFNEQFFGPGTRLTVL.

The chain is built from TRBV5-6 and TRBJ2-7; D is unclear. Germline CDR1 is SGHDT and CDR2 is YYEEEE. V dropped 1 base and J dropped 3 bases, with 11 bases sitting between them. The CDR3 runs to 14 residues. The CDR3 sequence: CASSLSRFDYEQYF. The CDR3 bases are TGTGCCAGCAGCTTGAGCAGGTTCGACTACGAGCAGTACTTC.

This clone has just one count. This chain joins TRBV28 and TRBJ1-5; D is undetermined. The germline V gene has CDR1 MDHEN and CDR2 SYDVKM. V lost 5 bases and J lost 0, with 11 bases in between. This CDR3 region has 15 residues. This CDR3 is CASSPQVDSNQPQHF. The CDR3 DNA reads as TGTGCCAGCAGTCCACAAGTCGATAGCAATCAGCCCCAGCATTTT. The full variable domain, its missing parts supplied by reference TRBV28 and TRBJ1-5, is DVKVTQSSRYLVKRTGEKVFLECVQDMDHENMFWYRQDPGLGLRLIYFSYDVKMKEKGDIPEGYSVSREKKERFSLILESASTNQTSMYLCASSPQVDSNQPQHFGDGTRLSIL.

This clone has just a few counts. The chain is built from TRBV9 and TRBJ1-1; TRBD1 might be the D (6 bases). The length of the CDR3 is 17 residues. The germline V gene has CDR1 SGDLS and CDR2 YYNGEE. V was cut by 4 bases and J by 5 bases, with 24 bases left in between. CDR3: CASSLTNPDRAGTEAFF. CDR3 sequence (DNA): TGTGCCAGCAGCTTGACTAACCCGGACAGAGCGGGAACTGAAGCTTTCTTT.

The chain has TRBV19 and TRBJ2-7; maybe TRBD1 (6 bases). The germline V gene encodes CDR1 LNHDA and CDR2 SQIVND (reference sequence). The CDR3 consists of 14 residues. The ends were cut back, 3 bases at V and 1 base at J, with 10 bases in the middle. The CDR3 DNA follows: TGTGCCAGTAGTATTCAGCAGGGGTCCTACGAGCAGTACTTC. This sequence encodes CASSIQQGSYEQYF.

The CDR3 DNA reads as TGTGCCAGCAGCTTTAGCGGGGGGGCACCGAATGAGCAGTTCTTC. It specifies CASSFSGGAPNEQFF. The chain links TRBV7-3 to TRBJ2-1, with 11 bases identical to TRBD2. CDR1 and CDR2 (germline): SGHTA, FQGTGA. The junction had 5 bases not matched to a gene; V was cut back by 3 bases and J by 7 bases. The CDR3 runs to 15 residues.

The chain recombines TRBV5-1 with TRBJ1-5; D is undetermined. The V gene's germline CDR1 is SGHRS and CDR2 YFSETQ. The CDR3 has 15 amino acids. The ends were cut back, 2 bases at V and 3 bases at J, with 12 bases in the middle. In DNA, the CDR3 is TGCGCCAGCAGCTTTTCGGGAACCCCCAATCAGCCCCAGCATTTT. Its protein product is CASSFSGTPNQPQHF.

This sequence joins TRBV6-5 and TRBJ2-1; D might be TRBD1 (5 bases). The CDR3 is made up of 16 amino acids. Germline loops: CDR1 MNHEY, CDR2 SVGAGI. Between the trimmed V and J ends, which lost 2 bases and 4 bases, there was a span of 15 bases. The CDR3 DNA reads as TGTGCCAGCAGTTACAGGGGTGGATCACAGTACAATGAGCAGTTCTTC. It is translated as CASSYRGGSQYNEQFF.

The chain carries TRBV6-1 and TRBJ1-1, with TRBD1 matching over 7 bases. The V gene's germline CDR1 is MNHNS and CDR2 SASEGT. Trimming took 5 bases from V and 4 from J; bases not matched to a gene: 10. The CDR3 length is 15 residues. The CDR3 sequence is CASSLYRSGGTEAFF. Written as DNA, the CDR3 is TGTGCCAGCAGTCTCTACCGATCAGGGGGCACTGAAGCTTTCTTT.

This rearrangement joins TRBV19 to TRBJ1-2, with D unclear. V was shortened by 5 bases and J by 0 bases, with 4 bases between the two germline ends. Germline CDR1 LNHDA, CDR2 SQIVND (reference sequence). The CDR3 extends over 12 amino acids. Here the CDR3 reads CASSYPNYGYTF. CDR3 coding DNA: TGTGCCAGTAGTTATCCTAACTATGGCTACACCTTC.

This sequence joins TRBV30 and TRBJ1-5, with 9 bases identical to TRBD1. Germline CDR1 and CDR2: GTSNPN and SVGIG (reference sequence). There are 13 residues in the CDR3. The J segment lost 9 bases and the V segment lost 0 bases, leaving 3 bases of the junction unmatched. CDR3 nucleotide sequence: TGTGCCTGGAGTGTAGGGACAGGGATGCCCCAGCATTTT. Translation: CAWSVGTGMPQHF.

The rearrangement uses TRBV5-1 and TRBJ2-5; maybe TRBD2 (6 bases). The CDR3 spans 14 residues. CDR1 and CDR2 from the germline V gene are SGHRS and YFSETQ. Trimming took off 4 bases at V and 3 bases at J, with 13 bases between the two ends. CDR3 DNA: TGCGCCAGCAGCGGAGGGAGAGGGGAAGAGACCCAGTACTTC. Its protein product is CASSGGRGEETQYF.

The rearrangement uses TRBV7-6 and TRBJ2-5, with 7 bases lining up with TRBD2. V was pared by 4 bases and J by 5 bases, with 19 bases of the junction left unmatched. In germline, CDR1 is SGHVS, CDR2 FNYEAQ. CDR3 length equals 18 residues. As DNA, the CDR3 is TGTGCCAGCAGCTCACAATTAGCCAATAGCGGAGCGGGGGAGACCCAGTACTTC. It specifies CASSSQLANSGAGETQYF.